The T cell receptor beta chain described here comes from a study of cytomegalovirus exposure and HLA in healthy donors. Comments on this clone: Its cognate antigen is unknown.

Study-level findings and limits: 150 to 200 TCR beta chains were listed as cytomegalovirus-associated. Excluded: some indistinguishable V segments such as TRBV6-2 and TRBV6-3. Earlier analysis yielded a pattern in which most TCR beta V segments were productive about 87% or about 30% of the time. There were some public TCRs occurring in many donors, but most TCR sequences were rare.

The CDR3 is 16 amino acids. Primers for the PCR totalled 60 Vbeta and 13 Jbeta. Produced via immunoSEQ multiplex PCR; TCRdb's table is partial and in-frame only. The data include around 35,000 clones; the top ten clones carry approximately 2%. The specimen was PBMCs. V and J are TRBV12-1 and TRBJ2-7; the DNA was not used to check the table's D call, TRBD1. TRBV12-1 has pseudogene status. This TCR was sampled from a woman aged 40-49 years in good health and CMV-seropositive. This CDR3 is CASSFARDRGQDEQYF. For the CDR3, the DNA is TGTGCCAGCAGCTTTGCCAGGGACAGGGGGCAGGACGAGCAGTACTTC.